This T cell receptor beta chain was recorded in a study of blood T cell repertoires in COVID-19. TCRdb's table, derived via immunoSEQ multiplex PCR, lists solely in-frame clones and lacks some. Of over 150,000 clones in the sample, around nine tenths were seen once. CDR3 length: 15 amino acids. The germline V gene has CDR1 ENHRY and CDR2 SYGVKD. V was clipped by 3 bases and J by 1 base; unmatched bases: 4. J is TRBJ1-1 and V is TRBV10-3; 8 bases are shared with TRBD1. The origin of this receptor is a woman in her seventies with COVID-19, enrolled during active disease. The sequencing sample was made of peripheral blood. CDR3 coding DNA: TGTGCCATCAGTGACTTTCAGGGGGCGAACACTGAAGCTTTCTTT. It is translated as CAISDFQGANTEAFF.